The rows below give T cell receptor beta chains drawn from one sample of a study of cytomegalovirus exposure and HLA in healthy donors. Using immunoSEQ multiplex PCR, the repertoire was profiled, and TCRdb retains in-frame clones only, with some absent. Here the sample spans about 130,000 clones, more than 9% being singletons. The material sequenced was PBMCs. The receptors derive from a woman between 18 and 29 years old in good health and CMV-seropositive. Both conserved end residues are part of each CDR3. The order of the fields is D gene, J gene, clone size, CDR3 length, V gene, CDR3 DNA, CDR3 protein. A D gene is named only where the DNA matches it firmly. Rows give clone size only sometimes, using once, few, many, or a class for an expanded clone.

d_call: TRBD1
j_call: TRBJ2-7
clone_size: few
cdr3_length: 15
v_call: TRBV30
cdr3_nt: TGTGCCTGGAGTACTACGCCGGGACAGGGATACGAGCAGTACTTC
cdr3_aa: CAWSTTPGQGYEQYF

d_call: NA
j_call: TRBJ1-2
clone_size: NA
cdr3_length: 12
v_call: TRBV29-1
cdr3_nt: TGCAGCGTTGAAGAAAGCGGCTATGGCTACACCTTC
cdr3_aa: CSVEESGYGYTF

d_call: NA
j_call: TRBJ1-2
clone_size: NA
cdr3_length: 12
v_call: TRBV5-1
cdr3_nt: TGCGCCAGCAGCTCGCAAACGGTTGGCTACACCTTC
cdr3_aa: CASSSQTVGYTF

d_call: TRBD1
j_call: TRBJ1-5
clone_size: few
cdr3_length: 18
v_call: TRBV18
cdr3_nt: TGTGCCAGCTCACCCACCCTCCCAGGACAGGGATCCTATCAGCCCCAGCATTTT
cdr3_aa: CASSPTLPGQGSYQPQHF

d_call: TRBD1
j_call: TRBJ2-7
clone_size: few
cdr3_length: 14
v_call: TRBV5-6
cdr3_nt: TGTGCCAGCAGCTGGGGACAGGCCGCCTACGAGCAGTACTTC
cdr3_aa: CASSWGQAAYEQYF

d_call: TRBD1
j_call: TRBJ2-7
clone_size: few
cdr3_length: 15
v_call: TRBV6-1
cdr3_nt: TGTGCCAGCAGTCTCTGGACAGGGGGAAGTTCCGAGCAGTACTTC
cdr3_aa: CASSLWTGGSSEQYF

d_call: TRBD1
j_call: TRBJ1-2
clone_size: NA
cdr3_length: 14
v_call: TRBV7-2
cdr3_nt: TGTGCCAGCAGCCCTGGACAGGGTTATCATGGCTACACCTTC
cdr3_aa: CASSPGQGYHGYTF

d_call: TRBD2
j_call: TRBJ2-1
clone_size: few
cdr3_length: 15
v_call: TRBV6-4
cdr3_nt: TGTGCCAGCAGTGTTAGGCTAGCGGGAGGGGAAGAGCAGTTCTTC
cdr3_aa: CASSVRLAGGEEQFF

d_call: TRBD2
j_call: TRBJ2-3
clone_size: NA
cdr3_length: 13
v_call: TRBV9
cdr3_nt: TGTGCCAGCGGACTAGCGGGCACAGATACGCAGTATTTT
cdr3_aa: CASGLAGTDTQYF

d_call: TRBD1
j_call: TRBJ2-1
clone_size: few
cdr3_length: 18
v_call: TRBV10-3
cdr3_nt: TGTGCCATCAGTCCCCTTGGACAGGCAACCACTAGTGTAAGTGAGCAGTTCTTC
cdr3_aa: CAISPLGQATTSVSEQFF

d_call: TRBD1
j_call: TRBJ2-7
clone_size: few
cdr3_length: 15
v_call: TRBV6-1
cdr3_nt: TGTGCCAGCAGTCCGAGACAGGGGGGAGCCTACGAGCAGTACTTC
cdr3_aa: CASSPRQGGAYEQYF

d_call: NA
j_call: TRBJ2-2
clone_size: NA
cdr3_length: 13
v_call: TRBV7-2
cdr3_nt: TGTGCCACCTACAGGGTGCGGACCGGGGAGCTGTTTTTT
cdr3_aa: CATYRVRTGELFF

d_call: TRBD2
j_call: TRBJ2-7
clone_size: few
cdr3_length: 15
v_call: TRBV4-1
cdr3_nt: TGCGCCAGCAGCCAAGATGCCGGGGGGGCCTACGAGCAGTACTTC
cdr3_aa: CASSQDAGGAYEQYF

d_call: TRBD2
j_call: TRBJ2-1
clone_size: NA
cdr3_length: 16
v_call: TRBV7-9
cdr3_nt: TGTGCCAGCAGCCTAGGGTTGGGACTATTCTACAATGAGCAGTTCTTC
cdr3_aa: CASSLGLGLFYNEQFF

d_call: NA
j_call: TRBJ2-3
clone_size: few
cdr3_length: 15
v_call: TRBV11-3
cdr3_nt: TGTGCCAGCAGCTTTACTGCCGCGGGCACAGATACGCAGTATTTT
cdr3_aa: CASSFTAAGTDTQYF

d_call: NA
j_call: TRBJ2-3
clone_size: NA
cdr3_length: 13
v_call: TRBV6-5
cdr3_nt: TGTGCCAGCAGCCGGACTATTCCAGATACGCAGTATTTT
cdr3_aa: CASSRTIPDTQYF

d_call: NA
j_call: TRBJ2-6
clone_size: many
cdr3_length: 15
v_call: TRBV4-1
cdr3_nt: TGCGCCAGCAGCCAAAGAGGCTCTGGGGCCAACGTCCTGACTTTC
cdr3_aa: CASSQRGSGANVLTF

d_call: NA
j_call: TRBJ2-5
clone_size: few
cdr3_length: 11
v_call: TRBV5-4
cdr3_nt: TGTGCCAGCAGCCTGCAAGAGACCCAGTACTTC
cdr3_aa: CASSLQETQYF

d_call: NA
j_call: TRBJ2-7
clone_size: NA
cdr3_length: 15
v_call: TRBV6-5
cdr3_nt: TGTGCCAGCAGTTATGTAGCATCGGGTTCCTACGAGCAGTACTTC
cdr3_aa: CASSYVASGSYEQYF

d_call: NA
j_call: TRBJ2-2
clone_size: NA
cdr3_length: 16
v_call: TRBV27
cdr3_nt: TGTGCCAGCGGGTCAAGGGGGAAACTAAACACCGGGGAGCTGTTTTTT
cdr3_aa: CASGSRGKLNTGELFF

d_call: TRBD2
j_call: TRBJ2-2
clone_size: few
cdr3_length: 15
v_call: TRBV18
cdr3_nt: TGTGCCAGCTCACTTATTAGCGGGAGAACCGGGGAGCTGTTTTTT
cdr3_aa: CASSLISGRTGELFF

d_call: NA
j_call: TRBJ1-1
clone_size: NA
cdr3_length: 13
v_call: TRBV28
cdr3_nt: TGTGCCAGCAGTTTATGGGGGGGAACTGAAGCTTTCTTT
cdr3_aa: CASSLWGGTEAFF

d_call: TRBD1
j_call: TRBJ2-7
clone_size: NA
cdr3_length: 15
v_call: TRBV18
cdr3_nt: TGTGCCAGCTCACCGAATCCGGGACAGGGGTTCGAGCAGTACTTC
cdr3_aa: CASSPNPGQGFEQYF

d_call: TRBD1
j_call: TRBJ1-2
clone_size: NA
cdr3_length: 14
v_call: TRBV27
cdr3_nt: TGTGCCAGCAGTTATTCGGGACAGGGTTACGGCTACACCTTC
cdr3_aa: CASSYSGQGYGYTF

d_call: NA
j_call: TRBJ2-1
clone_size: few
cdr3_length: 13
v_call: TRBV7-3
cdr3_nt: TGTGCCAGCAGTCAGTCTAGCGTCGGGGAGCAGTTCTTC
cdr3_aa: CASSQSSVGEQFF

d_call: NA
j_call: TRBJ2-5
clone_size: NA
cdr3_length: 14
v_call: TRBV11-2
cdr3_nt: TGTGCCAGCAGCGCCTCTAGCTCTCGAGAGACCCAGTACTTC
cdr3_aa: CASSASSSRETQYF

d_call: NA
j_call: TRBJ2-7
clone_size: few
cdr3_length: 15
v_call: TRBV6-1
cdr3_nt: TGTGCCAGCAGTGTAGTAAGACAGCTGACCTACGAGCAGTACTTC
cdr3_aa: CASSVVRQLTYEQYF

d_call: NA
j_call: TRBJ2-7
clone_size: NA
cdr3_length: 13
v_call: TRBV28
cdr3_nt: TGTGCCAGCAGTTCTGGACAGTCCCAAGAGCAGTACTTC
cdr3_aa: CASSSGQSQEQYF

d_call: TRBD1
j_call: TRBJ1-1
clone_size: few
cdr3_length: 16
v_call: TRBV29-1
cdr3_nt: TGCAGCGTCGGGTACGGGACAGGGAGGGGAAGGACTGAAGCTTTCTTT
cdr3_aa: CSVGYGTGRGRTEAFF

d_call: NA
j_call: TRBJ1-3
clone_size: NA
cdr3_length: 10
v_call: TRBV7-9
cdr3_nt: TGTGCCAGCAGCTCCCTTAGTATATATTTT
cdr3_aa: CASSSLSIYF

d_call: TRBD1
j_call: TRBJ2-7
clone_size: NA
cdr3_length: 18
v_call: TRBV9
cdr3_nt: TGTGCCAGACCCCGACGTAAGGACTTGGGACAGGTCGTCTACGAGCAGTACTTC
cdr3_aa: CARPRRKDLGQVVYEQYF

d_call: TRBD1
j_call: TRBJ2-7
clone_size: NA
cdr3_length: 15
v_call: TRBV10-3
cdr3_nt: TGTGCCATCAGGGCAGGGACAGGGAGCTCCTACGAGCAGTACTTC
cdr3_aa: CAIRAGTGSSYEQYF

d_call: NA
j_call: TRBJ1-3
clone_size: NA
cdr3_length: 17
v_call: TRBV2
cdr3_nt: TGTGCCAGCAGTGCCTCAGTGGCGGAGGCAGGTAGAAACACCATATATTTT
cdr3_aa: CASSASVAEAGRNTIYF

d_call: NA
j_call: TRBJ2-2
clone_size: NA
cdr3_length: 14
v_call: TRBV5-1
cdr3_nt: TGCGCCAGCACCTGGAGCCAGGGGACCGGGGAGCTGTTTTTT
cdr3_aa: CASTWSQGTGELFF

d_call: TRBD2
j_call: TRBJ2-5
clone_size: NA
cdr3_length: 14
v_call: TRBV12-5
cdr3_nt: TGTGCTAGTGGCCCGGGGGGGCGCCGGGAGACCCAGTACTTC
cdr3_aa: CASGPGGRRETQYF

d_call: NA
j_call: TRBJ1-1
clone_size: NA
cdr3_length: 13
v_call: TRBV6-1
cdr3_nt: TGTGCCAGCAGTAGAGGGTTTAGCACTGAAGCTTTCTTT
cdr3_aa: CASSRGFSTEAFF

d_call: NA
j_call: TRBJ1-2
clone_size: NA
cdr3_length: 15
v_call: TRBV6-6
cdr3_nt: TGTGCCAGCAGTTTAAGGCAGGGCAATAACTATGGCTACACCTTC
cdr3_aa: CASSLRQGNNYGYTF

d_call: NA
j_call: TRBJ1-5
clone_size: few
cdr3_length: 13
v_call: TRBV19
cdr3_nt: TGTGCCAGTAGTCCCGACACAAGTCAGCCCCAGCATTTT
cdr3_aa: CASSPDTSQPQHF

d_call: NA
j_call: TRBJ1-2
clone_size: NA
cdr3_length: 16
v_call: TRBV7-8
cdr3_nt: TGTGCCAGCAGCTTAGAGGGGGGGGTCCGTCAGTATGGCTACACCTTC
cdr3_aa: CASSLEGGVRQYGYTF

d_call: NA
j_call: TRBJ2-7
clone_size: few
cdr3_length: 14
v_call: TRBV6-1
cdr3_nt: TGTGCCAGCAGTGGTCCGACAGGTCCCTACGAGCAGTACTTC
cdr3_aa: CASSGPTGPYEQYF

d_call: TRBD2
j_call: TRBJ2-2
clone_size: NA
cdr3_length: 12
v_call: TRBV5-6
cdr3_nt: TGCACTAGCGGGAGGCCCACCGGGGAGCTGTTTTTT
cdr3_aa: CTSGRPTGELFF

d_call: NA
j_call: TRBJ2-7
clone_size: few
cdr3_length: 12
v_call: TRBV18
cdr3_nt: TGTGCCAGCTCACCATCCAGTTACGAGCAGTACTTC
cdr3_aa: CASSPSSYEQYF